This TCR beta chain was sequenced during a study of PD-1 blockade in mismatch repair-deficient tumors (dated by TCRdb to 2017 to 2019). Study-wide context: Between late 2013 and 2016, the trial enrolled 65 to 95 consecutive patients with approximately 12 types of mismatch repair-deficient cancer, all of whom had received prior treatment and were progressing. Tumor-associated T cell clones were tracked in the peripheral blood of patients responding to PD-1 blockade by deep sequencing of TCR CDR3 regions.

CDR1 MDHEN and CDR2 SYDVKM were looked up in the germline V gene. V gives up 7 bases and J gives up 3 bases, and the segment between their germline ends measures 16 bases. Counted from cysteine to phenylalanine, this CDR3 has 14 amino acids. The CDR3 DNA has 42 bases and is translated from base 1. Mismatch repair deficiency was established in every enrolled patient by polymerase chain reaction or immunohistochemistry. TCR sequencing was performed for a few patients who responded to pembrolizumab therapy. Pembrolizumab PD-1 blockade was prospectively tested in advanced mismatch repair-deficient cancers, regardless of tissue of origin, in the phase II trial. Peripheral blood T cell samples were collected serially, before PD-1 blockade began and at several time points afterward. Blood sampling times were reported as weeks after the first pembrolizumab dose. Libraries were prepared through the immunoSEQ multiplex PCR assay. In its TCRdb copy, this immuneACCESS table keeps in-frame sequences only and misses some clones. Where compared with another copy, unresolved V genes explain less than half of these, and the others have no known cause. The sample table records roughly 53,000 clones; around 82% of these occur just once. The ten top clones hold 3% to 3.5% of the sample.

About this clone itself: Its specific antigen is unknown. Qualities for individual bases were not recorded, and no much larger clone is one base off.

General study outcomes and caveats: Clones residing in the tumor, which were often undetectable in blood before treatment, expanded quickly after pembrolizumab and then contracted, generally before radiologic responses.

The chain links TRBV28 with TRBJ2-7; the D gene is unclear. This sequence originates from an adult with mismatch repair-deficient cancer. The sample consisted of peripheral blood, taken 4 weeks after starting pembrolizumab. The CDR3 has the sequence CASTKLAVHYEQYF. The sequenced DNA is TGTGCCAGCACTAAGCTGGCTGTCCACTACGAGCAGTACTTC.